These T cell receptor beta chains were read from a single sample in a study of cytomegalovirus exposure and HLA in healthy donors. Assay: immunoSEQ multiplex PCR; the TCRdb copy retains only in-frame clones and omits some. The sample has fewer than 120,000 clones; 89% are singletons. Sequencing was performed on PBMCs. All receptors derive from a woman aged 18-35 years in good health and CMV-seronegative. The CDR3 runs from the conserved cysteine through the conserved F or W. A D gene is named only where the DNA matches it firmly. Part of the rows lack a size; the others show once, few, many or a class for expanded clones.

DNA	CDR3	J	size	D	V	length
TGTGCCAGCAGTTCCCTAAGCGGGGGGGTCTATGCAGATACGCAGTATTTT	CASSSLSGGVYADTQYF	TRBJ2-3	NA	TRBD2	TRBV27	17
TGCGCCAGCAGCTCTAGCGGATTCACCTACGAGCAGTACTTC	CASSSSGFTYEQYF	TRBJ2-7	NA	TRBD2	TRBV5-1	14
TGTGCCAGCAAAGGGGCCAGGGAACCCGGGGAGCTGTTTTTT	CASKGAREPGELFF	TRBJ2-2	once	NA	TRBV6-5	14
TGCGCCAGCAAGGACAGGATAGCTAACTATGGCTACACCTTC	CASKDRIANYGYTF	TRBJ1-2	NA	TRBD1	TRBV10-2	14
TGCGCCAGCAGCCAAGATGCAGGGGGCGGACAGCCCCAGCATTTT	CASSQDAGGGQPQHF	TRBJ1-5	NA	TRBD1	TRBV4-1	15
TGTGCCAGCAGAGGGACTAGCGGGGGCCTGACCGGGGAGCTGTTTTTT	CASRGTSGGLTGELFF	TRBJ2-2	NA	TRBD2	TRBV28	16
TGTGCCAGCAGATCAGGGACTAGAGGGAATCAGCCCCAGCATTTT	CASRSGTRGNQPQHF	TRBJ1-5	NA	NA	TRBV28	15
TGTGCCAGCAGCCAAGATTGGCGGGCCACTGAAGCTTTCTTT	CASSQDWRATEAFF	TRBJ1-1	NA	NA	TRBV14	14
TGTGCCAGCAGCAACGGGGGGGTTACAAGTGAGCAGTTCTTC	CASSNGGVTSEQFF	TRBJ2-1	NA	TRBD2	TRBV9	14
TGTGCCAGCAGCTTAGCGGCAGGGGATTATAGCAATCAGCCCCAGCATTTT	CASSLAAGDYSNQPQHF	TRBJ1-5	NA	NA	TRBV7-2	17
TGCGCCAGCAGCCAAGATCGGGCTAGCGGGGGCGTCCTGTATGAGACCCAGTACTTC	CASSQDRASGGVLYETQYF	TRBJ2-5	NA	TRBD2	TRBV4-3	19
TGTGCCAGCAGCCGGGACAGGCCCTCCTACGAGCAGTACTTC	CASSRDRPSYEQYF	TRBJ2-7	NA	TRBD1	TRBV7-2	14